These 3 T cell receptor beta chains originate from one sample sequenced in a study of blood T cell repertoires in COVID-19 (TCRdb year 2020). Library method: the immunoSEQ multiplex PCR assay. TCRdb re-hosts the immuneACCESS table, in-frame sequences only. Its copies lack some clones; in the studies checked, an unresolved V gene accounts for under half of them, and the cause for the rest is not known. Across this sample there are approximately 74,000 clones, with 85% to 95% seen only once. The ten largest account for 4.5% to 5.5% of the sample. Sequencing was done on a sample of peripheral blood. Receptors originate from a woman aged 55 to 70 with active COVID-19.

The V gene is TRBV3-1 (or the pseudogene TRBV3-2), the J gene TRBJ2-2, with TRBD2 matching 8 bases. The V and J ends lost 1 base and 0 bases, in that order; junction bases with no gene match: 4. The germline CDR1 and CDR2 sequences are LGHDT and YNNKEL (reference sequence). The CDR3 sequence is 17 residues long. The DNA for the CDR3 is TGTGCCAGCAGCCAAGGGGGCGGGGGGCCGAACACCGGGGAGCTGTTTTTT. Translated, it gives CASSQGGGGPNTGELFF.

The J gene is TRBJ1-2, the V gene TRBV27; TRBD1 is a possible D gene (6 bases). Germline V CDR1 and CDR2: MNHEY, SMNVEV (reference sequence). This CDR3 comprises 14 residues. V lost 4 bases and J 4 bases, leaving 13 bases between the germline ends. CDR3 DNA sequence: TGTGCCAGCAGTTCCGGCACAGGGATCTATGGCTACACCTTC. Protein product: CASSSGTGIYGYTF.

This chain joins TRBV7-2 and TRBJ2-1; no firm D call. The germline V gene encodes CDR1 SGHTA and CDR2 FQGNSA. This CDR3 comprises 13 residues. V was clipped by 5 bases and J by 7 bases, with 12 bases between them. The CDR3 protein is CASSRRGGNEQFF. The CDR3, as DNA: TGTGCCAGCAGCCGCCGCGGCGGTAATGAGCAGTTCTTC.